Sequencing of this T cell receptor beta chain was carried out in a study of blood T cell repertoires in COVID-19. On the study more broadly: The study drew acute and convalescent COVID-19 samples from the United States, Italy and Spain. Sample material is recorded as cDNA or gDNA derived from T cells, B-cell-depleted T cells, or PBMCs.

A Seattle source enrolled patients during active infection and followed them longitudinally. Sequenced by immunoSEQ multiplex PCR; TCRdb stores in-frame clones only, minus some. The top ten hold approximately 14% of the sample, which has some 270,000 clones, 84% seen once. The CDR3 is 14 residues long. The ends were cut back, 6 bases at V and 7 bases at J, with 18 bases in the middle. CDR1 and CDR2 from the germline V gene are SNHLY and FYNNEI. The source material was peripheral blood. The source of this sequence is a person in their 70s with COVID-19, enrolled during active disease. The gene calls are TRBV2 and TRBJ1-2; D is uncertain. The chain's CDR3 is CASSLGARGFGYTF. The CDR3 DNA sequence: TGTGCCAGCAGCTTAGGAGCTCGGGGTTTTGGCTACACCTTC.